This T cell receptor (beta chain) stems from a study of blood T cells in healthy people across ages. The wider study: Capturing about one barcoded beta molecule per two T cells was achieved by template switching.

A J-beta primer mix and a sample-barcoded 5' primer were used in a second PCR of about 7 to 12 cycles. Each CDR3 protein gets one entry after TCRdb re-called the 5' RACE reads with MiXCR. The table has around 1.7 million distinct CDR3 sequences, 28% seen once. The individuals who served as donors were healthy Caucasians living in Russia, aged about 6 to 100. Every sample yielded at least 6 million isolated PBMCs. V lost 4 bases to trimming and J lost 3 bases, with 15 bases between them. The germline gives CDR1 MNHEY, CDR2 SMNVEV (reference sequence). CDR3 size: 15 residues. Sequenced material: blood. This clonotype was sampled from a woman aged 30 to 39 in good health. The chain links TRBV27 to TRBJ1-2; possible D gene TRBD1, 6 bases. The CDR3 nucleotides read TGTGCCAGCAGTTCTACAGGGCGGTTGTACTATGGCTACACCTTC. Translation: CASSSTGRLYYGYTF.